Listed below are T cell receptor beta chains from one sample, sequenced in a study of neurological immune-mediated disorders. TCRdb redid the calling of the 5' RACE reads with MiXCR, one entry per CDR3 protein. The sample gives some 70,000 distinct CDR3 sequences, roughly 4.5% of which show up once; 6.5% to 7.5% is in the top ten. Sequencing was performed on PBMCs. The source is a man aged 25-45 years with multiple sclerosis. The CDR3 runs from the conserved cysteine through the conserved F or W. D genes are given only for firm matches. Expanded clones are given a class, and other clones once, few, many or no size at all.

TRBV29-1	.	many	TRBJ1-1	CSVRAEWNTEAFF	TGCAGCGTTCGAGCGGAGTGGAACACTGAAGCTTTCTTT
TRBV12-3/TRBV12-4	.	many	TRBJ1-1	CASSFSGMYTEAFF	TGTGCCAGCAGTTTTTCAGGGATGTACACTGAAGCTTTCTTT
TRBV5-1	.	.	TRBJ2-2	CASSFRHRTGELFF	TGCGCCAGCAGCTTCAGACACCGCACCGGGGAGCTGTTTTTT
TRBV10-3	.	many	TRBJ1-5	CAISESRAGQPQHF	TGTGCCATCAGTGAGTCCAGGGCAGGCCAGCCCCAGCATTTT
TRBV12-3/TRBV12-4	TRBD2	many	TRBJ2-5	CASSFGTSATGETQYF	TGTGCCAGCAGCTTCGGGACTAGCGCCACCGGGGAGACCCAGTACTTC
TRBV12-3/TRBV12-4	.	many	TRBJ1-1	CASSLFNTEAFF	TGTGCCAGCAGCCTCTTTAACACTGAAGCTTTCTTT
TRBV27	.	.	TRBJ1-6	CASSYGQRSSYNSPLHF	TGTGCCAGCAGTTACGGACAGCGAAGCTCCTATAATTCACCCCTCCACTTT
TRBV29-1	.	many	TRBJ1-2	CSVPPQFPRYGYTF	TGCAGCGTTCCACCTCAATTCCCCCGCTATGGCTACACCTTC
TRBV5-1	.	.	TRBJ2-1	CASTEPGNEQFF	TGCGCCTCCACTGAGCCTGGCAATGAGCAGTTCTTC
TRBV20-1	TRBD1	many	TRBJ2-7	CSASRGLEDEQYF	TGCAGTGCTAGTAGGGGGCTGGAGGACGAGCAGTACTTC
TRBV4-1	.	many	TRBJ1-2	CAAGGPYGYTF	TGCGCCGCGGGGGGCCCGTATGGCTACACCTTC
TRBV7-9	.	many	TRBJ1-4	CASSFGPVTEKLFF	TGTGCCAGCAGCTTCGGGCCAGTAACTGAAAAACTGTTTTTT
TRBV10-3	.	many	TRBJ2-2	CAISPSGSDGELFF	TGTGCCATCAGCCCGTCGGGGTCGGACGGGGAGCTGTTTTTT
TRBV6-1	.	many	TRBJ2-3	CASQPGREVDTQYF	TGTGCCAGCCAGCCAGGACGTGAAGTAGATACGCAGTATTTT
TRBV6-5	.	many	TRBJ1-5	CASSYSGQYSNQPQHF	TGTGCCAGCAGTTACTCGGGGCAGTATAGCAATCAGCCCCAGCATTTT
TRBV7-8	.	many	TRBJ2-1	CASRPWGGPYNEQFF	TGTGCCAGCCGTCCGTGGGGGGGGCCCTACAATGAGCAGTTCTTC
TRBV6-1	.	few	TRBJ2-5	CASSEVEQETQYF	TGTGCCAGCAGTGAAGTAGAGCAAGAGACCCAGTACTTC
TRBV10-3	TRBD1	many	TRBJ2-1	CAITRDRGNEQFF	TGTGCCATCACCAGGGACAGAGGCAATGAGCAGTTCTTC
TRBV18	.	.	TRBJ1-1	CASSPPGRRNTEAFF	TGTGCCAGCTCACCACCGGGACGGAGGAACACTGAAGCTTTCTTT
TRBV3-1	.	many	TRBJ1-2	CASSQVISNYGYTF	TGTGCCAGCAGCCAAGTGATTTCTAACTATGGCTACACCTTC
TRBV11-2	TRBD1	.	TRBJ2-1	CASSLESFQGAPYNEQFF	TGTGCCAGCAGCCTAGAATCCTTTCAGGGGGCACCCTACAATGAGCAGTTCTTC
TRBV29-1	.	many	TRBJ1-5	CSVEVSGGNQPQHF	TGCAGCGTTGAAGTTTCAGGGGGCAATCAGCCCCAGCATTTT
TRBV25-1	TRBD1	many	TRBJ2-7	CASSELGQGARYEQYF	TGTGCCAGCAGTGAATTGGGGCAGGGGGCTAGGTACGAGCAGTACTTC